This TCR beta chain was retrieved from a study of T cell responses to AZD1222 COVID-19 vaccine. Overall study findings and caveats: In the spike-specific TCR repertoire, nearly half reportedly target unmutated variant regions. Two doses of AZD1222 preceded a rise in Spike-specific TCR breadth and depth.

Turning to this clone: Antigen unknown.

Trimming took 7 bases from V and 9 from J; bases not matched to a gene: 6. CDR3 size: 13 residues. In germline, CDR1 is KGHDR, CDR2 SFDVKD. Data came from immunoSEQ multiplex PCR; TCRdb stores just in-frame clones and leaves some out. The sample has more than 250,000 clones; over 85% are singletons. This specimen was peripheral blood, taken on day 0 of AZD1222 vaccination. J is TRBJ2-1 and V is TRBV24-1, with 9 nucleotides matching TRBD1. The receptor's source is an adult in good health. The CDR3 DNA reads TGTGCCACCAGGGGACAGGGAACCGGTGAGCAGTTCTTC. Translated: CATRGQGTGEQFF.